This TCR beta chain was retrieved from a study of stem cell transplantation in POMP-related autoinflammatory disease (dated by TCRdb to 2020 to 2022). In terms of the full investigation: It was hypothesized that MHC class I-dependent CD8+ T-cell differentiation and positive selection are impaired by defective thymoproteasomes, resulting in skewing of the TRB repertoire. Before transplant, CD4+ naive T-cell skewing, low CD8+ T-cell proportions, and reduced T-cell cytokine secretion were observed in patients. After transplant, 100% donor engraftment of neutrophils and platelets through one year was shown by DNA chimerism analysis. To find out how POMP deficiency affects T-cell receptor beta repertoire diversity and CDR3 characteristics, high-throughput TRB sequencing was used. What the work shows at the level of the full study, not this receptor alone: A trend toward lower TRB diversity and higher clonality was observed in PRAID patients across all analyzed T-cell subsets. PRAID patients showed a restricted number of unique TRB V-J gene pairings. Statistical significance for the trend toward lower diversity and increased clonality in PRAID patients was reached only for regulatory T cells.

The library was made by the immunoSEQ multiplex PCR assay. The study's own analysis went as follows. Shannon entropy, which takes clonal size distribution into account, was used to quantify repertoire diversity. The Gini-Simpson index (Simpson_1-D) was used to measure inequality in clonotype distribution. Entries here come from immuneACCESS through TCRdb and include only in-frame sequences with V and J called. Some clones fail to appear in such tables; in the studies checked, an unresolved V gene covers under half of the shortfall, and the cause of the remainder is unknown. The V and J calls and clone size are taken from that table; D and trimming were inferred from the DNA. The sample records about 68,000 clones, just over 90% of which are singletons. Of the sample, 0.66% falls within the top ten clones. Remarks on this clone: What antigen it recognizes has not been identified. No quality values exist for individual bases; no much larger clone is one base distant.

CDR1 and CDR2, per the germline V gene, are KGHDR and SFDVKD. From the cysteine through the phenylalanine, the CDR3 covers 15 amino acids. Only the CDR3 DNA is retained, 45 bases long and in frame from the first base. The V and J ends are trimmed by 6 bases and 7 bases, leaving 17 bases between them. What the time point label conveys for this sample: after hematopoietic stem cell transplant. PRAID was marked by prominent immunodeficiency together with autoinflammation. T-cell subsets (conventional T cells, CD8+ T cells, regulatory T cells, T follicular helper cells) were sorted before TRB sequencing.

The receptor's source is a human patient with POMP-related autoinflammation and immune dysregulation (PRAID). Following a transplant, a fraction of the T cells may be traceable to the graft donor. The starting material was CD4+ T cells from PBMCs, obtained after stem cell transplantation. The rearrangement combines TRBV24-1 with TRBJ1-4, and TRBD1 may be the D gene, going by 6 matching bases. The CDR3 region: CATSLGGASGEKLFF. At the DNA level, the sequence is TGTGCCACCAGTCTTGGGGGCGCGAGCGGTGAAAAACTGTTTTTT.